The 18 T cell receptor beta chains given below trace back to one sample, sequenced in a study of TET2 disruption in CD19-targeted CAR T cells. For these TCRs, the target antigens are not known. Treatment: autologous CTL019 cells: CD19 CAR with 4-1BB and CD3 zeta domains. Some clones are missing from TCRdb's copy, which holds only in-frame ones; the method was immunoSEQ multiplex PCR. Its clone listing holds around 27,000 clones. The sequencing here drew on CD8- CAR+ T cells sorted from cultured blood T cells, taken for CD19 CAR T cell therapy. Specified subset: CD8-negative CAR-positive T cells from the infusion product. Receptors were obtained from a man between 65 and 85 years old with chronic lymphocytic leukemia.

Note on this clone: The missing CDR3 end, 3 residues past where the read stops, is filled in from the germline J gene. The J gene is TRBJ2-4, the V gene TRBV9; the match to TRBD1 covers 7 bases. This CDR3 is built from 16 residues. CDR1 is SGDLS, CDR2 YYNGEE, per germline. CDR3 DNA (partial): TGTGCCAGCAGCCCTTTGGGGATAGGGGGCTTGGAGACT. As protein: CASSPLGIGGLET. The complete CDR3 reads CASSPLGIGGLETQYF. Full variable domain (rest looked up from reference TRBV9 and TRBJ2-4): DSGVTQTPKHLITATGQRVTLRCSPRSGDLSVYWYQQSLDQGLQFLIQYYNGEERAKGNILERFSAQQFPDLHSELNLSSLELGDSALYFCASSPLGIGGLETQYFGAGTRLSVL.

On this clone: Read sequence stops 3 residues before the CDR3 end, and the germline J gene provides the missing end. Other DNA sequences within the sample encode an identical CDR3. The genes are TRBV18 and TRBJ1-2; TRBD1 might be the D (6 bases). Germline values: CDR1 KGHSH, CDR2 LQKENI. The germline V and J ends were trimmed by 3 bases and 3 bases, with 11 bases remaining between them. This CDR3 has 14 amino acids. The CDR3 is CASSPRSGDYGYTF. CDR3 DNA, as far as it was read: TGTGCCAGCTCACCCAGGTCAGGGGACTATGGC.

Concerning this clone: The read gets to within 3 residues of the CDR3 end, and the germline J gene fills in the rest. The chain carries TRBV10-3 and TRBJ2-3; tentative D call: TRBD1 (5 bases). The CDR3 sequence is 16 residues long. CDR1 and CDR2 (germline): ENHRY, SYGVKD. V was shortened by 0 bases and J by 0 bases, with 10 bases between the two germline ends. Partial CDR3 DNA: TGTGCCATCAGTGAGTCGTTAGGGGTGAGCACAGATACG. Translated: CAISESLGVSTDT. Given in full, the CDR3 is CAISESLGVSTDTQYF.

As concerns this clone: The read terminates 3 residues ahead of where the CDR3 ends, so the germline J gene completes it. The chain couples TRBV6-2 or TRBV6-3 to TRBJ2-7; 10 bases align to TRBD1. This CDR3 has 16 amino acids. The junction had 5 bases not matched to a gene; V was cut back by 0 bases and J by 3 bases. CDR1 MNHEY and CDR2 SVGEGT come from the germline V gene. Here the CDR3 reads CASSYSPGQGIYEQYF. The covered CDR3 bases are TGTGCCAGCAGTTACTCCCCGGGACAGGGGATCTACGAG.

A word on this clone: The read terminates 3 residues before the CDR3 end, so the remaining end is supplied by the germline J gene. V usage is TRBV18 and J usage is TRBJ1-2, with a weak D call TRBD1 (6 bases). The CDR3 spans 15 residues. From germline, CDR1 is KGHSH and CDR2 LQKENI. The chain's CDR3 is CASSRMTGSTDTYTF. The DNA read from the CDR3 is TGTGCCAGCTCACGGATGACAGGTAGCACAGATACC.

Comments on this clone: Sequencing ends 3 residues short of the CDR3 end; the germline J gene provides the rest. The gene calls are TRBV3-1 (or the pseudogene TRBV3-2) and TRBJ1-2; TRBD1 matches at 9 bases. The CDR3 is 12 amino acids. Germline V CDR1 and CDR2: LGHDT, YNNKEL (reference sequence). The CDR3 region is CASSRDRAGYTF. The part of the CDR3 DNA that was read is TGTGCCAGCAGCCGGGACAGGGCCGGC.

Remarks on this clone: From the germline J gene comes the end of the CDR3, since the read stops 3 residues before it. At the DNA level, this CDR3 is encoded by other sequences in the same sample as well. This chain joins TRBV20-1 and TRBJ1-3, with a possible D match to TRBD1 (6 bases). Germline V gene sequence: CDR1 DFQATT, CDR2 SNEGSKA (reference sequence). This CDR3 region has 12 residues. With 6 bases removed from V and 4 bases from J, the gap between germline ends came to 10 bases. This CDR3 is CSASGQGNTIYF. Partial CDR3 DNA: TGCAGTGCCTCAGGACAGGGAAACACC.

To note about this clone: The read ends 3 residues before the CDR3 terminus; that terminus is restored from the germline J gene. The chain joins TRBV20-1 to TRBJ2-4, with TRBD2 matching over 15 bases. The V gene's germline CDR1 is DFQATT and CDR2 SNEGSKA (reference sequence). This CDR3 region has 17 residues. The junction had 9 bases not matched to a gene; V was cut back by 6 bases and J by 3 bases. Incomplete CDR3 DNA: TGCAGTGCCCAAGGACTAGCGGGGGGGAGTGGCAAAAACATT. Residues: CSAQGLAGGSGKNI. The entire CDR3 sequence reads CSAQGLAGGSGKNIQYF.

In regard to this clone: The read terminates 3 residues before the CDR3 end, so the remaining end is supplied by the germline J gene. The V gene is TRBV19, the J gene TRBJ1-2, with D hard to call. The CDR3 has 13 amino acids. Germline CDR1 and CDR2: LNHDA and SQIVND (reference sequence). The DNA read from the CDR3 is TGTGCCAGTAGTCGCGGGGTCTACGAAGGC. It is translated as CASSRGVYEG. The complete CDR3 sequence is CASSRGVYEGYTF.

As to this clone: One end of the junction is discordant with germline, which a read error may explain. The read terminates 3 residues ahead of where the CDR3 ends, so the germline J gene completes it. Other DNA sequences within the sample encode an identical CDR3. This chain joins TRBV4-2 and TRBJ1-2; 8 bases agree with TRBD1. In germline, CDR1 is LGHNA, CDR2 YNFKEQ. The length of the CDR3 is 16 residues. The part of the CDR3 DNA that was read is TGCGCCAGCAGCCGTCAGCACGGACAGGGATTTGGCGGT. Translation: CASSRQHGQGFGG. The CDR3 reads in full as CASSRQHGQGFGGYTF.

For this clone: The sequenced fragment ends 3 residues before the CDR3 boundary, so the rest is inferred from the germline J gene. V is TRBV27 and J is TRBJ1-5; D is unresolved. Trimming stripped 5 bases from V and 2 bases from J, with 7 bases between. This CDR3 has 13 residues. Germline-derived CDR1 and CDR2 are MNHEY and SMNVEV (reference sequence). CDR3 loop: CASSPAGNQPQHF. CDR3 DNA (partial): TGTGCCAGCAGTCCCGCGGGCAATCAGCCC.

Details on this clone: The CDR3 end lies 3 residues beyond the end of the read and is filled in from the germline J gene. The rearrangement joins TRBV29-1 to TRBJ2-3; TRBD2 might be the D (5 bases). The CDR3 is 12 residues long. Deletions cut 7 bases from V and 4 bases from J, with 12 bases between. CDR1 is SQVTM and CDR2 is ANQGSEA in the germline V gene. The DNA read from the CDR3 is TGCAGCGGAGGGTCCATGGCAGATACG. This translates into CSGGSMADT. In full, the CDR3 reads CSGGSMADTQYF.

About this clone: The CDR3 end is not reached by the read, which stops 3 residues before it; the germline J gene fills it in. The chain links TRBV7-9 to TRBJ2-1, with TRBD1 matching over 9 bases. CDR3 length: 15 amino acids. Germline assignment: CDR1 SEHNR and CDR2 FQNEAQ (reference sequence). Trimming cost V 2 bases and J 3 bases; bases outside gene matches: 2. The CDR3: CASSLTGQGYNEQFF. CDR3 DNA, as far as it was read: TGTGCCAGCAGCTTAACGGGACAGGGCTACAATGAG.

A word on this clone: The read finishes 3 residues shy of the CDR3 end, and the germline J gene is used to complete it. The rearrangement links TRBV18 to TRBJ1-5; D is perhaps TRBD1 (5 bases). The length of the CDR3 is 14 residues. V lost 2 bases and J lost 7, with 12 bases in between. From germline, CDR1 is KGHSH and CDR2 LQKENI. CDR3 sequence: CASSPGWGEQPQHF. The part of the CDR3 DNA that was read is TGTGCCAGCTCACCAGGGTGGGGGGAACAGCCC.

On this clone itself: The read falls 3 residues short of the CDR3 end, and the missing part is taken from the germline J gene. The rearrangement uses TRBV7-7 and TRBJ2-5; D possibly corresponds to TRBD2 (6 bases). The CDR3 length is 15 residues. Germline V lookup: CDR1 SSHAT, CDR2 FNYEAQ (reference sequence). Trimming took 0 bases from V and 2 from J, leaving 10 bases between them. The CDR3 reads CASSLAWTIQETQYF. Partial CDR3 DNA: TGTGCCAGCAGCTTAGCTTGGACTATACAAGAGACC.

Comment on this clone: The CDR3 end is not reached by the read, which stops 3 residues before it; the germline J gene fills it in. Additional DNA sequences in this sample encode the identical CDR3. The chain is built from TRBV5-1 and TRBJ1-3, with 10 bases that match TRBD1. CDR1 is SGHRS, CDR2 YFSETQ, per germline. Losses at the gene ends were 0 bases for V and 8 bases for J; bases not matched to a gene: 8. This CDR3 is 16 amino acids long. The DNA read from the CDR3 is TGCGCCAGCAGCTTGGGAGCGACAGGGGGCCTGGACACC. It yields the protein CASSLGATGGLDT. The entire CDR3 protein reads CASSLGATGGLDTIYF. Using reference TRBV5-1 and TRBJ1-3 for the parts outside the CDR3, the full variable domain is KAGVTQTPRYLIKTRGQQVTLSCSPISGHRSVSWYQQTPGQGLQFLFEYFSETQRNKGNFPGRFSGRQFSNSRSEMNVSTLELGDSALYLCASSLGATGGLDTIYFGEGSWLTVV.

Notes on this clone: The sequenced fragment ends 3 residues before the CDR3 boundary, so the rest is inferred from the germline J gene. The chain combines TRBV12-5 with TRBJ2-7; the D call may be TRBD1 or TRBD2 (5 bases each). Germline V CDR1 and CDR2: LGHNT, FRNRAP. With 6 bases removed from V and 0 bases from J, the gap between germline ends came to 9 bases. CDR3 size: 13 residues. CDR3 sequence reads: CASGEGPSYEQYF. The CDR3 bases that were read are TGTGCTAGTGGCGAGGGGCCCTCCTACGAG.

About this clone itself: The read ends 3 residues early relative to the CDR3; the germline J gene fills the gap. The rearrangement joins TRBV10-1 to TRBJ1-5; perhaps TRBD1 as D (6 bases). There are 15 residues in the CDR3. CDR1 and CDR2 (germline): WNHNN, SYGVQD (reference sequence). The ends were cut back, 6 bases at V and 0 bases at J, with 12 bases in the middle. The CDR3: CASSRTGTSNQPQHF. CDR3 DNA, as far as it was read: TGCGCCAGCAGCCGCACAGGGACTAGCAATCAGCCC.